The subject of this entry is one TCR beta chain. Some clones are missing from TCRdb's copy, which holds only in-frame ones; the method was immunoSEQ multiplex PCR. Among fewer than 200,000 clones, 85% to 95% were seen once, and the ten largest hold around 4.6%. This specimen comes from a study of blood T cell repertoires in COVID-19. Study at large: Material from acute and convalescent COVID-19 was sourced from the United States, Italy and Spain. T cells, B-cell-depleted T cells, or PBMCs supplied cDNA or gDNA.

Sequencing input: peripheral blood. This receptor was identified in a woman aged 50 to 60 with acute or convalescent COVID-19.

Written as DNA, the CDR3 is TGTGCCAGCAGCCAATCTAAGAGTGCCTATGGCTACACCTTC. Encoded protein: CASSQSKSAYGYTF. The chain combines TRBV3-1 (or the pseudogene TRBV3-2) with TRBJ1-2, with no clear D. CDR3 length equals 14 residues. Trimming took 2 bases from V and 4 from J, leaving 11 bases between them. Germline V gene lookup returns CDR1 LGHDT and CDR2 YNNKEL (reference sequence).